This T cell receptor beta chain was recovered during a study of blood T cell repertoires in COVID-19. Study context: Sites across the United States, Italy and Spain contributed samples from acute and convalescent COVID-19.

After removal of 6 bases from V and 2 bases from J, the junction contained 19 bases not matched to a gene. The CDR3 totals 18 residues. Germline V CDR1 and CDR2: LGHNT, FRNRAP. Original processing methods: Amplification of reference gene primers provided the estimated nucleated cell counts. Profiling relied on immunoSEQ multiplex PCR, and the TCRdb table lists in-frame clones only, not all of them. D and trimming come from the DNA, and the V and J calls and clone size come from that table. Of tens of thousands of clones in the sample, about 93% were seen once. V gene TRBV12-5 combines with J gene TRBJ2-7; 7 bases line up with TRBD1. The sequenced sample consisted of peripheral blood. The clonotype originates from an elderly woman with acute or convalescent COVID-19. DNA of the CDR3: TGTGCTAGTGGGAACCCCTCCCCCGGACAGGAAAGGACCTACGAGCAGTACTTC. Translated, it gives CASGNPSPGQERTYEQYF.